This T cell receptor beta chain was identified in a study of cytomegalovirus exposure and HLA in healthy donors. Trimming pared 1 base from V and 0 bases from J, leaving 10 bases between. Germline CDR1 SEHNR, CDR2 FQNEAQ (reference sequence). The CDR3 sequence is 15 residues long. This PCR relied on a set of 60 Vbeta primers and 13 Jbeta primers. TCRdb keeps only in-frame clones here, not all; method: immunoSEQ multiplex PCR. In the table there are about 130,000 clones, more than 65% of which are singletons. The TCR sequence derives from a woman aged 35 to 49 in good health and CMV-seropositive. Sequencing was carried out using PBMCs. V and J are TRBV7-9 and TRBJ2-7; D is uncertain. CDR3 bases: TGTGCCAGCAGCTTAGATGGCTTAAGCTCCTACGAGCAGTACTTC. Residues: CASSLDGLSSYEQYF.